This T cell receptor (beta chain) derives from a study of T cell repertoires in cytomegalovirus infection. At the level of the study: Based on public TCR beta signatures, there were indications of CMV infection and of a matching HLA type.

As concerns this clonotype: Its target is unknown.

The V and J ends lost 9 bases and 5 bases respectively, with 10 bases between them. The CDR3 totals 12 residues. Germline V CDR1 and CDR2: KGHDR, SFDVKD. Each CDR3 protein is one row after TCRdb ran MiXCR on the reads. The sample has roughly 600,000 distinct CDR3 sequences; more than 20% are singletons. Whole-study results and caveats: Totalled public TCR beta family frequency picked out people who carried CMV plus the relevant HLA. Clonotype analysis showed dominance of the ex vivo response by HLA-C-restricted CMV-specific TCR beta clonotypes.

Sequencing was done on a sample of CD8+ T cells from PBMCs. V and J are TRBV24-1 and TRBJ2-1; the D is unclear. The TCR was taken from a human donor in good health (CMV status not recorded). Some clones in this sample may be carry-over from other donors' samples. The CDR3 reads CATGESNNEQFF. CDR3 sequence (DNA): TGTGCCACCGGAGAGTCCAACAATGAGCAGTTCTTC.